Listed below are T cell receptor beta chains from one sample, sequenced in a study of response to subunit inactivated influenza vaccine. MiXCR was run by TCRdb on the RT-PCR reads, yielding one entry per CDR3 protein. Of roughly 650,000 distinct CDR3 sequences listed, approximately 15% are singletons. The sequencing here drew on PBMCs from blood, taken 11 to 12 days after vaccination. The receptors stem from a man aged 50-60 years who received an inactivated influenza vaccine. Each CDR3 is given with its conserved first and last residue. The order of the fields is J gene, clone size, V gene, D gene, CDR3 DNA, CDR3 protein. The D gene is left open where the match is weak. Clone size is not always given. Where it is, it says once, few, many or a class for expanded clones.

j_call: TRBJ2-3
clone_size: NA
v_call: TRBV18
d_call: NA
cdr3_nt: TGTGCCAGCTCACCACCGATCAGGCCTAACAGGGAGACAGATACGCAGTATTTT
cdr3_aa: CASSPPIRPNRETDTQYF

j_call: TRBJ2-2
clone_size: many
v_call: TRBV28
d_call: TRBD2
cdr3_nt: TGTGCCAGCCTGAGCGGGAGGGCCACCGGGGAGCTGTTTTTT
cdr3_aa: CASLSGRATGELFF

j_call: TRBJ1-2
clone_size: few
v_call: TRBV11-2
d_call: NA
cdr3_nt: TGTGCCAGCAGCGTAGGTACAGGGCACTATGGCTACACCTTC
cdr3_aa: CASSVGTGHYGYTF

j_call: TRBJ2-3
clone_size: many
v_call: TRBV29-1
d_call: NA
cdr3_nt: TGCAGCGTTGACGCGCGGGGAACAGATACGCAGTATTTT
cdr3_aa: CSVDARGTDTQYF

j_call: TRBJ1-1
clone_size: NA
v_call: TRBV24-1
d_call: TRBD1
cdr3_nt: TGTGCCACCCGCGACAGGGATCTGACTGAAGCTTTCTTT
cdr3_aa: CATRDRDLTEAFF

j_call: TRBJ2-3
clone_size: few
v_call: TRBV9
d_call: NA
cdr3_nt: TGTGCCAGCAGCGTAAAGGGGCCTACAGATACGCAGTATTTT
cdr3_aa: CASSVKGPTDTQYF

j_call: TRBJ2-1
clone_size: NA
v_call: TRBV6-6
d_call: TRBD1
cdr3_nt: TGTGCCAGCAGTCCCAACAGGGGGAATGAGCAGTTCTTC
cdr3_aa: CASSPNRGNEQFF

j_call: TRBJ2-7
clone_size: NA
v_call: TRBV3-1
d_call: TRBD1
cdr3_nt: TGTGCCAGCACCGACAGGGGGCGCGGCGAGCAGTACTTC
cdr3_aa: CASTDRGRGEQYF

j_call: TRBJ2-7
clone_size: few
v_call: TRBV20-1
d_call: NA
cdr3_nt: TGCAGTGCTCTGCGGGACAGTGCCTACGAGCAGTACTTC
cdr3_aa: CSALRDSAYEQYF

j_call: TRBJ2-3
clone_size: NA
v_call: TRBV7-6
d_call: TRBD2
cdr3_nt: TGTGCCAGCAGCTTGTTAGCGGGAGCAGATACGCAGTATTTT
cdr3_aa: CASSLLAGADTQYF

j_call: TRBJ2-7
clone_size: few
v_call: TRBV7-2
d_call: NA
cdr3_nt: TGTGCCAGCAGCTTAGGAGCGGACGTGGCCTACGAGCAGTACTTC
cdr3_aa: CASSLGADVAYEQYF

j_call: TRBJ2-1
clone_size: few
v_call: TRBV5-5
d_call: TRBD1
cdr3_nt: TGTGCCAGCAGCTCGGGCGGGACAGGGGTCTATGAGCAGTTCTTC
cdr3_aa: CASSSGGTGVYEQFF

j_call: TRBJ2-5
clone_size: few
v_call: TRBV7-2
d_call: NA
cdr3_nt: TGTGCCAGCAGCTTAGCGCAGAGACCCCAAGAGACCCAGTACTTC
cdr3_aa: CASSLAQRPQETQYF

j_call: TRBJ2-5
clone_size: many
v_call: TRBV7-7
d_call: NA
cdr3_nt: TGTGCTAGCAGCTTAGACCGACAAGAGACCCAGTACTTC
cdr3_aa: CASSLDRQETQYF

j_call: TRBJ2-4
clone_size: many
v_call: TRBV7-6
d_call: TRBD1
cdr3_nt: TGTGCCAGCAGCCCGGGACAGGGGGCCTTTATTCAGTACTTC
cdr3_aa: CASSPGQGAFIQYF

j_call: TRBJ2-1
clone_size: NA
v_call: TRBV5-1
d_call: NA
cdr3_nt: TGCGCCAGCAGCCCTGGGGGCTCTGTGTACAATGAGCAGTTCTTC
cdr3_aa: CASSPGGSVYNEQFF

j_call: TRBJ2-3
clone_size: few
v_call: TRBV12-3/TRBV12-4
d_call: TRBD2
cdr3_nt: TGTGCCAGCAGTTTCGGAGCGGGAGACGCAGATACGCAGTATTTT
cdr3_aa: CASSFGAGDADTQYF

j_call: TRBJ2-1
clone_size: few
v_call: TRBV5-1
d_call: TRBD2
cdr3_nt: TGCGCCAGCAGCTCATCCTTTCTCTTGACTAGCGGGAGTTACAATGAGCAGTTCTTC
cdr3_aa: CASSSSFLLTSGSYNEQFF

j_call: TRBJ2-2
clone_size: NA
v_call: TRBV6-2/TRBV6-3
d_call: NA
cdr3_nt: TGTGCCATTAGGGCTAGCGTTCTCACCGGGGAGCTGTTTTTT
cdr3_aa: CAIRASVLTGELFF

j_call: TRBJ2-6
clone_size: NA
v_call: TRBV29-1
d_call: TRBD1
cdr3_nt: TGCAGCGTACAGGGGACTGGGGCCAACGTCCTGACTTTC
cdr3_aa: CSVQGTGANVLTF

j_call: TRBJ2-1
clone_size: few
v_call: TRBV7-9
d_call: TRBD1
cdr3_nt: TGTGCCAGCAGCTTAGGAGCCGGGACAGGGGACAATGAGCAGTTCTTC
cdr3_aa: CASSLGAGTGDNEQFF

j_call: TRBJ2-7
clone_size: NA
v_call: TRBV5-1
d_call: NA
cdr3_nt: TGCGCCAGCAGCCCGTGGGACTCCTCCTACGAGCAGTACTTC
cdr3_aa: CASSPWDSSYEQYF

j_call: TRBJ2-2
clone_size: few
v_call: TRBV4-3
d_call: NA
cdr3_nt: TGCGCCAGCAGCCAACGGGGTTTCGATACCGGGGAGCTGTTTTTT
cdr3_aa: CASSQRGFDTGELFF

j_call: TRBJ1-2
clone_size: few
v_call: TRBV28
d_call: NA
cdr3_nt: TGTGCCAGCAGTCCTCTTACAGAAAATGGCTACACCTTC
cdr3_aa: CASSPLTENGYTF

j_call: TRBJ1-1
clone_size: many
v_call: TRBV6-5
d_call: NA
cdr3_nt: TGTGCCAGCAGTTATGCTAGGCGTACTGAAACTTTCTTT
cdr3_aa: CASSYARRTETFF

j_call: TRBJ2-7
clone_size: few
v_call: TRBV5-5
d_call: NA
cdr3_nt: TGTGCCAGCAGCTCCTCAGACGAGCAGTACTTC
cdr3_aa: CASSSSDEQYF

j_call: TRBJ2-3
clone_size: NA
v_call: TRBV5-6
d_call: NA
cdr3_nt: TGTGCCAGCAGCTTTCGTCAGATTACGGGAGCGCAGTATTTT
cdr3_aa: CASSFRQITGAQYF

j_call: TRBJ1-2
clone_size: many
v_call: TRBV5-1
d_call: TRBD1
cdr3_nt: TGCGCCAGCAGCCCGGGACAGGGGGCTTATGGCTACACCTTC
cdr3_aa: CASSPGQGAYGYTF

j_call: TRBJ1-6
clone_size: few
v_call: TRBV25-1
d_call: NA
cdr3_nt: TGTGCCAGCAGTGAATACCCGGGACGGGGGAATTCACCCCTCCACTTT
cdr3_aa: CASSEYPGRGNSPLHF

j_call: TRBJ2-4
clone_size: NA
v_call: TRBV10-3
d_call: NA
cdr3_nt: TGTGCCATCAGTGACCCTCTAGCCAAAAACATTCAGTACTTC
cdr3_aa: CAISDPLAKNIQYF

j_call: TRBJ1-2
clone_size: NA
v_call: TRBV6-2/TRBV6-3
d_call: NA
cdr3_nt: TGTGCCAGCAGTGCTACAGGGAGATATGGCTACACCTTC
cdr3_aa: CASSATGRYGYTF

j_call: TRBJ2-1
clone_size: few
v_call: TRBV5-1
d_call: TRBD2
cdr3_nt: TGCGCCAGCAGCCAGCGGCCCGGGACTACCAACAATGAGCAGTTCTTC
cdr3_aa: CASSQRPGTTNNEQFF

j_call: TRBJ1-2
clone_size: NA
v_call: TRBV29-1
d_call: NA
cdr3_nt: TGCAGCGTTGCTTTTAGGGGGGCCCTCTATGGCTACACCTTC
cdr3_aa: CSVAFRGALYGYTF

j_call: TRBJ2-5
clone_size: NA
v_call: TRBV5-1
d_call: TRBD2
cdr3_nt: TGCGCCAGCACCCATGGGAGGGATGAAGAGACCCAGTACTTC
cdr3_aa: CASTHGRDEETQYF

j_call: TRBJ2-7
clone_size: many
v_call: TRBV20-1
d_call: NA
cdr3_nt: TGCAGTGCCACGACTAGTTACTACGAGCAGTACTTC
cdr3_aa: CSATTSYYEQYF

j_call: TRBJ2-7
clone_size: many
v_call: TRBV29-1
d_call: TRBD1
cdr3_nt: TGCAGCGTTGAAGATCCCCGGACAGGGGGCTACGAGCAGTACTTC
cdr3_aa: CSVEDPRTGGYEQYF

j_call: TRBJ2-6
clone_size: few
v_call: TRBV12-3/TRBV12-4
d_call: NA
cdr3_nt: TGTGCCAGCAGTCCCCCTACAGGGAGAACTGGGGCCAACGTCCTGACTTTC
cdr3_aa: CASSPPTGRTGANVLTF

j_call: TRBJ2-3
clone_size: many
v_call: TRBV4-2
d_call: NA
cdr3_nt: TGTGCCAGCAGCCAAGATGGGGACGCATCAGATACGCAGTATTTT
cdr3_aa: CASSQDGDASDTQYF

j_call: TRBJ2-5
clone_size: many
v_call: TRBV20-1
d_call: NA
cdr3_nt: TGCAGTGCTAGACTCCGGGGAGCGGGCGAGACCCAGTACTTC
cdr3_aa: CSARLRGAGETQYF

j_call: TRBJ2-1
clone_size: few
v_call: TRBV30
d_call: TRBD2
cdr3_nt: TGTGCCTGGAGTACGGGACTAGCGGGGACCAGTGAGCAGTTCTTC
cdr3_aa: CAWSTGLAGTSEQFF

j_call: TRBJ2-7
clone_size: many
v_call: TRBV28
d_call: TRBD1
cdr3_nt: TGTGCCAGCAGTTCGGGACAGGGACTCGACGAGCAGTACTTC
cdr3_aa: CASSSGQGLDEQYF

j_call: TRBJ2-1
clone_size: NA
v_call: TRBV4-3
d_call: TRBD2
cdr3_nt: TGCGCCAGCAGCTACACTAGCGGGGAGCAGTTCTTC
cdr3_aa: CASSYTSGEQFF

j_call: TRBJ2-5
clone_size: NA
v_call: TRBV28
d_call: TRBD1
cdr3_nt: TGTGCCAGCAGTTTGCGAATGAGTAGGGGGACAGACCCCGAGACCCAGTACTTC
cdr3_aa: CASSLRMSRGTDPETQYF

j_call: TRBJ2-5
clone_size: few
v_call: TRBV18
d_call: TRBD2
cdr3_nt: TGTGCCAGCTCACTCACCCCCATCAAGCGGGGACAAGAGACCCAGTACTTC
cdr3_aa: CASSLTPIKRGQETQYF

j_call: TRBJ2-3
clone_size: NA
v_call: TRBV10-3
d_call: TRBD2
cdr3_nt: TGTGCCATCAGGGGGGGAGCGGGAACCCTCACAGATACGCAGTATTTT
cdr3_aa: CAIRGGAGTLTDTQYF

j_call: TRBJ2-7
clone_size: NA
v_call: TRBV20-1
d_call: NA
cdr3_nt: TGCAGTGCTAGCCAGAACAGGGCCTACTCCTACGAGCAGTACTTC
cdr3_aa: CSASQNRAYSYEQYF

j_call: TRBJ2-5
clone_size: few
v_call: TRBV20-1
d_call: TRBD2
cdr3_nt: TGCAGTGCTAGAGATTCGACCGGGAGGGGAATTAAAGAGACCCAGTACTTC
cdr3_aa: CSARDSTGRGIKETQYF

j_call: TRBJ2-7
clone_size: NA
v_call: TRBV9
d_call: NA
cdr3_nt: TGTGCCAGCAGCGTAGGATCCCCCTCATGGGACGAGCAGTACTTC
cdr3_aa: CASSVGSPSWDEQYF

j_call: TRBJ2-3
clone_size: NA
v_call: TRBV7-2
d_call: NA
cdr3_nt: TGTGCCAGCAGCTTCACTAGCATGGGGACAGATACGCAGTATTTT
cdr3_aa: CASSFTSMGTDTQYF

j_call: TRBJ2-5
clone_size: NA
v_call: TRBV27
d_call: NA
cdr3_nt: TGTGCCAGCAGTTTCAGGGGTCGGGGGAAGGAAGAGACCCAGTACTTC
cdr3_aa: CASSFRGRGKEETQYF

j_call: TRBJ1-1
clone_size: many
v_call: TRBV6-1
d_call: NA
cdr3_nt: TGTGCCAGCAGCTTCACGGGAAACACTGAAGCTTTCTTT
cdr3_aa: CASSFTGNTEAFF

j_call: TRBJ1-2
clone_size: few
v_call: TRBV10-3
d_call: NA
cdr3_nt: TGTGCCATCAGTGACAGAGGGGTTAACTATGGCTACACCTTC
cdr3_aa: CAISDRGVNYGYTF

j_call: TRBJ1-1
clone_size: many
v_call: TRBV20-1
d_call: NA
cdr3_nt: TGCAGTGCTAGAGATTCGGGTCGGAACACTGAAGCTTTCTTT
cdr3_aa: CSARDSGRNTEAFF

j_call: TRBJ2-2
clone_size: many
v_call: TRBV7-8
d_call: NA
cdr3_nt: TGTGCCAGCAGCTTAGAGCGGATCCAGGGGCGGAACACCGGGGAGCTGTTTTTT
cdr3_aa: CASSLERIQGRNTGELFF

j_call: TRBJ2-1
clone_size: NA
v_call: TRBV11-2
d_call: NA
cdr3_nt: TGTGCCAGCAGCCAAAGTAGGGTTCTTCACTACAATGAGCAGTTCTTC
cdr3_aa: CASSQSRVLHYNEQFF

j_call: TRBJ2-1
clone_size: NA
v_call: TRBV11-3
d_call: TRBD2
cdr3_nt: TGTGTCAGCAGCTTAGTCCTCGGGCGGGGGGGTCCTTACAATGAGCAGTTCTTC
cdr3_aa: CVSSLVLGRGGPYNEQFF

j_call: TRBJ2-2
clone_size: few
v_call: TRBV11-2
d_call: TRBD2
cdr3_nt: TGTGCCAGCAGCTTAAATAGACTAGCGGGGGGCAAAGGCGGGGAGCTGTTTTTT
cdr3_aa: CASSLNRLAGGKGGELFF